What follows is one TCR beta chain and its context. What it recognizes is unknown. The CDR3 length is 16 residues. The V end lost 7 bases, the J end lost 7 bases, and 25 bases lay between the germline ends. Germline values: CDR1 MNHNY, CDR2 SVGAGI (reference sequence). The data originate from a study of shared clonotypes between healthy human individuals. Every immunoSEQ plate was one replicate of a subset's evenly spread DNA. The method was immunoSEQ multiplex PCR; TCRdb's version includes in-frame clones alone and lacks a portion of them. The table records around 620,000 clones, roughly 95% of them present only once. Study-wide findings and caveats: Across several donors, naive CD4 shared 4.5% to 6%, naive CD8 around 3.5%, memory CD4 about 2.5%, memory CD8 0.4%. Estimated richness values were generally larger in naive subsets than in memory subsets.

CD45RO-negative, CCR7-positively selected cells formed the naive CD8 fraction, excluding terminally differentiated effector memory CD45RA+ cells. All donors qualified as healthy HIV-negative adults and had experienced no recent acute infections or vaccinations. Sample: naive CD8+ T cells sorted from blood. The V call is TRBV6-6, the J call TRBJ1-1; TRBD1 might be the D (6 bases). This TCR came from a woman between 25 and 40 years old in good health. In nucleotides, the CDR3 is TGTGCCAGCACCGAAGGATGGTCAGGGGCGTTACTTGAAGCTTTCTTT. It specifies CASTEGWSGALLEAFF.